The clone carrying this T cell receptor beta chain was detected once. Its matching antigen is unknown. The entry originates in a study of lymphopenia after photon versus proton radiotherapy. Profiled with immunoSEQ multiplex PCR; TCRdb holds only in-frame clones, not every one. This sample yields roughly 150,000 clones, of which about 88% are seen a single time; about 4.3% belongs to the top ten. Study-level results: Survival link was tested only in deceased patients; proton benefit remains a possibility. After the lymphocyte nadir, photon-treated repertoires showed oligoclonal expansion, especially of CD8+ Temra cells.

This TCR was recovered from a man aged 50 to 59 with gastric cancer. The material was peripheral blood, obtained from a patient treated with photon-based radiotherapy.

The CDR3 sequence: CSAQGATNEKLFF. The CDR3 DNA sequence: TGCAGCGCCCAGGGGGCGACTAATGAAAAACTGTTTTTT. The chain joins TRBV29-1 to TRBJ1-4, with 8 bases matching TRBD1. The CDR3 is made up of 13 amino acids. The J segment lost 2 bases and the V segment lost 7 bases, leaving 3 bases of the junction unmatched. In germline, CDR1 is SQVTM, CDR2 ANQGSEA. The full variable domain, with the rest looked up from reference TRBV29-1 and TRBJ1-4, is SAVISQKPSRDICQRGTSLTIQCQVDSQVTMMFWYRQQPGQSLTLIATANQGSEATYESGFVIDKFPISRPNLTFSTLTVSNMSPEDSSIYLCSAQGATNEKLFFGSGTQLSVL.